Presented here are 31 T cell receptor beta chains from one specimen sequenced in a study of pediatric ulcerative colitis. Libraries were prepared by immunoSEQ multiplex PCR; TCRdb keeps only in-frame clonotypes and omits some of them. The sample carries fewer than 45,000 clones, approximately 87% recorded once. The sample was blood. These receptors came from a girl aged 10 to 17 with moderate ulcerative colitis.

The V call is TRBV28, the J call TRBJ2-1; 7 positions agree with TRBD1. The junction had 5 bases not matched to a gene; V was cut back by 4 bases and J by 2 bases. The germline V gene has CDR1 MDHEN and CDR2 SYDVKM. The CDR3 spans 15 residues. CDR3 coding DNA: TGTGCCAGCAGTTCTGTCGGGACAGCCTACAATGAGCAGTTCTTC. It is translated as CASSSVGTAYNEQFF.

CDR3 coding DNA: TGTGCCAGCAGTAAGAGCGGGGGCACTTCCTACGAGCAGTACTTC. It is translated as CASSKSGGTSYEQYF. The chain uses TRBV6-1 and TRBJ2-7, with 8 bases aligning to TRBD2. CDR1 is MNHNS and CDR2 is SASEGT in the germline V gene. The V segment lost 5 bases and the J segment 1 base; nucleotides outside the gene matches: 7. This CDR3 region has 15 residues.

The chain joins TRBV29-1 to TRBJ1-2; D call uncertain. Trimming took off 2 bases at V and 3 bases at J, with 4 bases between the two ends. The CDR3 is made up of 11 amino acids. CDR1 and CDR2 from the germline V gene are SQVTM and ANQGSEA. The CDR3 DNA reads as TGCAGCGTTGAATCGGACTATGGCTACACCTTC. Amino acid sequence: CSVESDYGYTF.

V is TRBV28 and J is TRBJ2-7; 7 nucleotides align to TRBD2. The CDR3 runs 14 residues. The V segment lost 2 bases and the J segment 2 bases; nucleotides outside the gene matches: 3. CDR1 is MDHEN and CDR2 is SYDVKM in the germline V gene. DNA of the CDR3: TGTGCCAGCAGTTTAGGGAGGGCGCCCTACGAGCAGTACTTC. It yields the protein CASSLGRAPYEQYF.

The chain carries TRBV6-1 and TRBJ1-1; D possibly corresponds to TRBD1 (5 bases). V lost 5 bases and J lost 11, with 24 bases in between. Germline V gene data show CDR1 as MNHNS and CDR2 as SASEGT. The CDR3 loop spans 15 amino acids. The CDR3 is CASSPQSMGEAVAFF. In DNA, the CDR3 is TGTGCCAGCAGTCCCCAATCGATGGGGGAGGCGGTTGCTTTCTTT.

The chain employs TRBV7-2 and TRBJ2-1; D call uncertain. Trimming removed 5 bases at V and 12 bases at J, with 14 bases between. The CDR3 consists of 12 residues. Germline V gene lookup returns CDR1 SGHTA and CDR2 FQGNSA. CDR3 nucleotide sequence: TGTGCCAGCAGCCTCCCACAATTAGCGCAGTTCTTC. Its protein is CASSLPQLAQFF.

This clone came up a few times. The chain employs TRBV29-1 and TRBJ1-5, with a tentative D call TRBD1 (6 bases). Germline CDR1 reads SQVTM; CDR2 reads ANQGSEA. V gave up 7 bases and J gave up 5 bases, with 12 bases separating them. The CDR3 sequence is 12 residues long. The CDR3 nucleotides are TGCAGCGCGGGGGCGGGGGATCAGCCCCAGCATTTT. Residues: CSAGAGDQPQHF. Full variable domain (outside the CDR3, taken from reference TRBV29-1 and TRBJ1-5): SAVISQKPSRDICQRGTSLTIQCQVDSQVTMMFWYRQQPGQSLTLIATANQGSEATYESGFVIDKFPISRPNLTFSTLTVSNMSPEDSSIYLCSAGAGDQPQHFGDGTRLSIL.

This chain joins TRBV6-1 and TRBJ2-5; no clear D. This CDR3 has 10 residues. Per the germline V gene, CDR1 is MNHNS and CDR2 is SASEGT. V was trimmed by 4 bases and J by 5 bases, leaving 2 bases between them. CDR3 region: CASSVETQYF. The CDR3 DNA sequence: TGTGCCAGCAGTGTTGAGACCCAGTACTTC.

This clone was recorded only once. The rearrangement uses TRBV6-1 and TRBJ2-7, with D perhaps TRBD2 (5 bases). The CDR3 has 15 residues. Germline values: CDR1 MNHNS, CDR2 SASEGT. Trimming took off 2 bases at V and 3 bases at J, with 14 bases between the two ends. CDR3 sequence: CASSEFGGRLYEQYF. CDR3 DNA sequence: TGTGCCAGCAGTGAATTCGGAGGTCGGCTCTACGAGCAGTACTTC.

V and J are TRBV27 and TRBJ1-1; tentative D call: TRBD1 (5 bases). Trimming took 5 bases from V and 10 from J, leaving 14 bases between them. The CDR3 has 12 amino acids. Germline CDR1 is MNHEY and CDR2 is SMNVEV (reference sequence). CDR3 loop: CASSGDAKRAFF. In DNA, the CDR3 is TGTGCCAGCAGTGGGGACGCAAAACGAGCTTTCTTT.

The chain links TRBV27 to TRBJ1-2, with D perhaps matching TRBD1 (5 bases). Trimming removed 6 bases from V and 6 bases from J, with 17 bases in between. Germline V gene sequence: CDR1 MNHEY, CDR2 SMNVEV (reference sequence). This CDR3 is built from 14 residues. CDR3 DNA sequence: TGTGCCAGCAGCTATGCGGGGGTAGCTAATGGCTACACCTTC. Translated: CASSYAGVANGYTF.

This clone was recorded only once. The CDR3 DNA follows: TGTGCCAGCTCACCAATTTCCGGGACAGGGAGAACCTACGAGCAGTACTTC. This codes for CASSPISGTGRTYEQYF. V usage is TRBV18 and J usage is TRBJ2-7, with 9 bases that match TRBD1. The germline CDR1 and CDR2 sequences are KGHSH and LQKENI. After removal of 2 bases from V and 2 bases from J, the junction contained 10 bases not matched to a gene. The CDR3 totals 17 residues.

In this sample, this clone turned up once. The V gene is TRBV15, the J gene TRBJ1-3, with 7 bases that match TRBD1. Germline CDR1 reads LNHNV; CDR2 reads YYDKDF (reference sequence). This CDR3 contains 13 residues. V was clipped by 2 bases and J by 9 bases; unmatched bases: 4. CDR3 amino acids: CATSRQGGITIYF. The CDR3 nucleotides read TGTGCCACCAGCAGACAGGGGGGTATCACCATATATTTT.

CDR3 sequence: CSAIAWDPRGGMNTEAFF. The DNA for the CDR3 is TGCAGCGCTATTGCTTGGGACCCACGGGGGGGGATGAACACTGAAGCTTTCTTT. The chain combines TRBV29-1 with TRBJ1-1, with a tentative D call TRBD1 (5 bases). Germline-derived CDR1 and CDR2 are SQVTM and ANQGSEA. The CDR3 runs to 18 residues. V dropped 7 bases and J dropped 0 bases, with 27 bases sitting between them.

This sequence joins TRBV25-1 and TRBJ2-3, with a weak D call TRBD2 (6 bases). This CDR3 has 14 residues. Germline CDR1 MGHDK, CDR2 SYGVNS. Trimming pared 2 bases from V and 1 base from J, leaving 7 bases between. The CDR3 is CASSERRGTDTQYF. The CDR3 nucleotides read TGTGCCAGCAGTGAACGGAGGGGCACAGATACGCAGTATTTT. The entire variable domain, with the rest obtained from reference TRBV25-1 and TRBJ2-3, is as follows: EADIYQTPRYLVIGTGKKITLECSQTMGHDKMYWYQQDPGMELHLIHYSYGVNSTEKGDLSSESTVSRIRTEHFPLTLESARPSHTSQYLCASSERRGTDTQYFGPGTRLTVL.

The chain links TRBV6-5 to TRBJ1-5; tentative D call: TRBD1 (5 bases). Germline V CDR1 and CDR2: MNHEY, SVGAGI. The CDR3 loop spans 13 amino acids. V was cut by 4 bases and J by 8 bases, with 12 bases left in between. In nucleotides, the CDR3 is TGTGCCAGCAGTTGGGCAGGGAAGGAGCCCCAGCATTTT. Protein sequence: CASSWAGKEPQHF.

This chain links TRBV18 with TRBJ1-1; the D is unclear. Germline CDR1 and CDR2: KGHSH and LQKENI. This CDR3 is built from 14 residues. The V and J ends lost 5 bases and 1 base respectively, with 11 bases between them. The DNA of the CDR3 is TGTGCCAGCTCATCTTCCGTGGAGAACACTGAAGCTTTCTTT. Its translation: CASSSSVENTEAFF.

This chain links TRBV11-1 with TRBJ1-2; 8 bases align to TRBD1. Per the germline V gene, CDR1 is SGHAT and CDR2 is FQDESV (reference sequence). Trimming at V came to 5 bases and at J to 1 base, leaving 6 bases not matched to a gene. The CDR3 totals 15 residues. CDR3 residues: CASSRQGSVNYGYTF. The CDR3 bases are TGTGCCAGCAGCCGACAGGGGTCCGTTAACTATGGCTACACCTTC.

The V call is TRBV28, the J call TRBJ2-7; 7 bases agree with TRBD1. Losses at the gene ends were 4 bases for V and 2 bases for J; bases not matched to a gene: 2. The CDR3 totals 13 residues. Germline CDR1 is MDHEN and CDR2 is SYDVKM. The CDR3 region is CASSSQGAYEQYF. DNA for the CDR3: TGTGCCAGCAGTTCTCAGGGGGCCTACGAGCAGTACTTC.

The chain combines TRBV5-4 with TRBJ1-1; no definite D call. The V end lost 1 base, the J end lost 1 base, and 11 bases lay between the germline ends. Germline V gene sequence: CDR1 SGHNT, CDR2 YYREEE (reference sequence). The CDR3 has 15 residues. The CDR3 nucleotides are TGTGCCAGCAGCTTGTCTTTGGGGTCGAACACTGAAGCTTTCTTT. It codes for CASSLSLGSNTEAFF.

The chain combines TRBV14 with TRBJ2-7; D is undetermined. V shed 5 bases and J shed 7 bases, with 12 bases lying between them. The CDR3 runs 12 residues. Germline CDR1 and CDR2: SGHDN and FVKESK. CDR3 bases: TGTGCCAGCAGCTCCAATATGGGGGAGCAGTACTTC. It translates to CASSSNMGEQYF.

Only a few counts were recorded for this clone. The rearrangement links TRBV2 to TRBJ1-1; D might be TRBD1 (5 bases). This CDR3 is built from 14 residues. The germline V gene has CDR1 SNHLY and CDR2 FYNNEI. The germline V and J ends were trimmed by 7 bases and 0 bases, with 12 bases remaining between them. The CDR3 DNA reads TGTGCCAGCACCCCGGACACTTTGAACACTGAAGCTTTCTTT. Its protein product is CASTPDTLNTEAFF.

The chain combines TRBV6-5 with TRBJ1-5; TRBD1 matches at 8 bases. Germline values: CDR1 MNHEY, CDR2 SVGAGI. V was clipped by 8 bases and J by 0 bases; unmatched bases: 0. There are 13 residues in the CDR3. Here the CDR3 reads CASQGASNQPQHF. The CDR3, as DNA: TGTGCCAGCCAGGGGGCTAGCAATCAGCCCCAGCATTTT.

V and J are TRBV9 and TRBJ2-5; 13 bases agree with TRBD2. CDR1 is SGDLS, CDR2 YYNGEE, per germline. This CDR3 is built from 17 residues. Trimming took 0 bases from V and 5 from J; bases not matched to a gene: 7. CDR3 sequence reads: CASSVAGLAGIHETQYF. CDR3 bases: TGTGCCAGCAGCGTAGCGGGACTAGCGGGAATTCACGAGACCCAGTACTTC. The variable domain in full, completed from reference TRBV9 and TRBJ2-5, reads DSGVTQTPKHLITATGQRVTLRCSPRSGDLSVYWYQQSLDQGLQFLIQYYNGEERAKGNILERFSAQQFPDLHSELNLSSLELGDSALYFCASSVAGLAGIHETQYFGPGTRLLVL.

The rearrangement joins TRBV28 to TRBJ1-5; D not certain. The germline gives CDR1 MDHEN, CDR2 SYDVKM. Trimming shortened V by 2 bases and J by 3 bases, and 14 bases separated the two germline ends. This CDR3 has 16 residues. The CDR3 region has the DNA TGTGCCAGCAGTTTAGAGGAAATCCCCATCAATCAGCCCCAGCATTTT. This sequence encodes CASSLEEIPINQPQHF.

The J gene is TRBJ2-1, the V gene TRBV7-3; TRBD2 agrees at 8 bases. The CDR3 totals 15 residues. Germline V lookup: CDR1 SGHTA, CDR2 FQGTGA. The V segment lost 1 base and the J segment 4 bases; nucleotides outside the gene matches: 3. CDR3 sequence (DNA): TGTGCCAGCAGCTTAAACCTAGCGGGTTACAATGAGCAGTTCTTC. It is translated as CASSLNLAGYNEQFF.

The chain combines TRBV10-2 with TRBJ1-3; TRBD1 is a possible D gene (6 bases). Germline-derived CDR1 and CDR2 are WSHSY and SAAADI. This CDR3 spans 13 amino acids. Trimming took off 7 bases at V and 4 bases at J, with 11 bases between the two ends. The CDR3 sequence: CASIQGTGNTIYF. The DNA for the CDR3 is TGCGCCAGCATCCAGGGGACGGGAAACACCATATATTTT.

This rearrangement joins TRBV30 to TRBJ2-7, with a possible D match to TRBD2 (5 bases). V was pared by 0 bases and J by 9 bases, with 12 bases between. Germline CDR1 GTSNPN, CDR2 SVGIG (reference sequence). The CDR3 length is 12 residues. The CDR3 sequence is CAWSVLEAVQYF. The CDR3 nucleotides read TGTGCCTGGAGTGTATTGGAGGCTGTGCAGTACTTC.

This chain uses TRBV28 with TRBJ1-2; D is unresolved. The CDR3 has 9 amino acids. The V end lost 8 bases, the J end lost 11 bases, and 9 bases lay between the germline ends. Germline V gives CDR1 MDHEN, CDR2 SYDVKM. CDR3 in DNA: TGTGCCAGCGGCAATCTATACACCTTC. Protein: CASGNLYTF.

V and J are TRBV5-1 and TRBJ1-1, with a possible D match to TRBD1 (5 bases). The germline CDR1 and CDR2 sequences are SGHRS and YFSETQ. The CDR3 covers 14 residues. V was shortened by 0 bases and J by 4 bases, with 10 bases between the two germline ends. CDR3 loop: CASSLGTFSTEAFF. The CDR3 nucleotides are TGCGCCAGCAGCTTGGGGACATTCTCCACTGAAGCTTTCTTT.

CDR3 bases: TGTGCCTGGGGGACTAGCGAGTCCTACGAGCAGTACTTC. Its protein is CAWGTSESYEQYF. The chain has TRBV7-9 and TRBJ2-7; TRBD2 matches at 10 bases. The germline V gene encodes CDR1 SEHNR and CDR2 FQNEAQ (reference sequence). V was clipped by 11 bases and J by 1 base; unmatched bases: 5. This CDR3 has 13 residues.